These T cell receptor beta chains were read from a single sample in a study of T-cell memory formation after mild COVID-19. TCRdb fed the 5' RACE reads into MiXCR, producing one record per CDR3 protein. Among roughly 130,000 distinct CDR3 sequences listed, about 6% were seen once. Sequencing was carried out using PBMCs or a T cell subset sorted from them (not recorded which). The receptors shown here come from an adult woman who had mild COVID-19 (a few samples of this study predate the infection). Cell type and time point are not known. The CDR3 runs from the conserved cysteine through the conserved F or W. Each record gives: D gene, J gene, clone size, V gene, CDR3 DNA, CDR3 protein. The D gene is left open where the match is weak. Size is omitted from some rows. Given values are once, few, many or a class for expanded clones.

TRBD1 TRBJ1-5 . TRBV19 TGTGCCAGTAGTATGGTGACAGGGGTTTCGAATCAGCCCCAGCATTTT CASSMVTGVSNQPQHF
. TRBJ1-1 few TRBV5-1 TGCGCCAGCAGCTTGATAGGGGGGAATGAAGCTTTCTTT CASSLIGGNEAFF
. TRBJ1-1 . TRBV6-6 TGTGCCAGCAGCTATACCGACAGGAACACTGAAGCTTTCTTT CASSYTDRNTEAFF
. TRBJ1-2 many TRBV7-2 TGTGCCAGCAGCTCATACAGGGATGGCTACACCTTC CASSSYRDGYTF
TRBD1 TRBJ1-1 many TRBV5-1 TGCGCCAGCAGCTTGGAACAGGGGAGCACTGAAGCTTTCTTT CASSLEQGSTEAFF
. TRBJ2-5 many TRBV12-3/TRBV12-4 . CASSSSRLALGETQYF
. TRBJ2-3 . TRBV5-4 TGTGCCAGCAGCCACAAGGATGGGGGAGCCACAGATACGCAGTATTTT CASSHKDGGATDTQYF
TRBD2 TRBJ2-1 few TRBV7-8 TGTGCCAGCAGCTTGGGACTAGCCCGAAGCTCCTACAATGAGCAGTTCTTC CASSLGLARSSYNEQFF
. TRBJ2-3 few TRBV20-1 TGCAGTGCTAGACAGGGGGGAACTAGCACAGATACGCAGTATTTT CSARQGGTSTDTQYF
TRBD2 TRBJ2-2 . TRBV18 TGTGCCAGCTCACCAGCACTAGCGGTCACCGGGGAGCTGTTTTTT CASSPALAVTGELFF
. TRBJ2-5 . TRBV7-6 TGTGCCAGCAGCCAACAGGGAAACCAAGAGACCCAGTACTTC CASSQQGNQETQYF
. TRBJ1-1 few TRBV5-1 TGCGCCAGCAGCGTGGAGGGAGGGACGGTGAACACTGAAGCTTTCTTT CASSVEGGTVNTEAFF
. TRBJ1-2 . TRBV6-6 TGTGCCAGCAGTTACGGCAGGAGCGGTGGCTACACCTTC CASSYGRSGGYTF
TRBD1 TRBJ2-7 many TRBV20-1 TGCAGTGCTAGGAGACAGGGGTACGGCGAGCAGTACTTC CSARRQGYGEQYF
. TRBJ1-6 few TRBV5-1 TGCGCCAGCGGTGGTAATTCACCCCTCCACTTT CASGGNSPLHF
. TRBJ1-1 few TRBV6-5 TGTGCCAGCAGTTACTCTGTCCCAGCCATGAACACTGAAGCTTTCTTT CASSYSVPAMNTEAFF
. TRBJ2-7 few TRBV20-1 TGCAGTGCTAGAGACAGGGTCCTTGGGCAGTACTTC CSARDRVLGQYF
. TRBJ2-1 few TRBV15 TGTGCCACCAGCAGAGATCCGTCGGTCTCCTACAATGAGCAGTTCTTC CATSRDPSVSYNEQFF
TRBD1 TRBJ2-1 . TRBV7-2 TGTGCCAGCAGCTTAGTAGGACAGGGATCCAATGAGCAGTTCTTC CASSLVGQGSNEQFF
. TRBJ1-1 . TRBV7-9 TGTGCCAGCAGCAAAGACGTGCAGGGCGCGGCATTGGAAGCTTTCTTT CASSKDVQGAALEAFF
. TRBJ2-3 . TRBV6-5 TGTGCCAGCAGTGAGGCGCCGGGGTCAGATACGCAGTATTTT CASSEAPGSDTQYF
. TRBJ2-3 . TRBV9 TGTGCCAGCAGCGTATTCCCAGGGGAGGTTGCAGATACGCAGTATTTT CASSVFPGEVADTQYF
. TRBJ1-2 . TRBV20-1 TGCAGTGCCTCGAATGGCTACACCTTC CSASNGYTF
. TRBJ1-6 few TRBV3-1 TGTGCCAGCAGTCCAACGGCAGGGGTTTCTTCACCCCTCCACTTT CASSPTAGVSSPLHF
. TRBJ1-1 few TRBV12-3/TRBV12-4 TGTGCCAGCAGAATGCGGACGGACATGAACACTGAAGCTTTCTTT CASRMRTDMNTEAFF
TRBD1 TRBJ1-6 . TRBV7-2 TGTGCCAGCAGCCCTAGACCCACCAGGGGGTCACCCCTCCACTTT CASSPRPTRGSPLHF
. TRBJ1-5 many TRBV4-1 TGCGCCAGCAGCCACCCCGGGGTTAGCAATCAGCCCCAGCATTTT CASSHPGVSNQPQHF